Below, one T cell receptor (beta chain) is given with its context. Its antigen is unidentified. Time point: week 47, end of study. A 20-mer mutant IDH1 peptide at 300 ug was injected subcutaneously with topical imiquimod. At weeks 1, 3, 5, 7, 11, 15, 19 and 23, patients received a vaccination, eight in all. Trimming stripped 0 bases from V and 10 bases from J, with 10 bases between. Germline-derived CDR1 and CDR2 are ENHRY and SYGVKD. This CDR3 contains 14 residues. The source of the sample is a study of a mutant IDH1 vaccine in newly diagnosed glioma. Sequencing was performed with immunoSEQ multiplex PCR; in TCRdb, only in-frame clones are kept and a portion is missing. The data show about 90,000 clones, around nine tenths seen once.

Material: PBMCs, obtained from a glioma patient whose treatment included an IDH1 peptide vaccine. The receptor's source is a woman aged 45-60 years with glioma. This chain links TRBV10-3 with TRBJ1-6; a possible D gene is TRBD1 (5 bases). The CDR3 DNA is TGTGCCATCAGTGAGTCGACTCAGGGCTCACCCCTCCACTTT. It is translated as CAISESTQGSPLHF.